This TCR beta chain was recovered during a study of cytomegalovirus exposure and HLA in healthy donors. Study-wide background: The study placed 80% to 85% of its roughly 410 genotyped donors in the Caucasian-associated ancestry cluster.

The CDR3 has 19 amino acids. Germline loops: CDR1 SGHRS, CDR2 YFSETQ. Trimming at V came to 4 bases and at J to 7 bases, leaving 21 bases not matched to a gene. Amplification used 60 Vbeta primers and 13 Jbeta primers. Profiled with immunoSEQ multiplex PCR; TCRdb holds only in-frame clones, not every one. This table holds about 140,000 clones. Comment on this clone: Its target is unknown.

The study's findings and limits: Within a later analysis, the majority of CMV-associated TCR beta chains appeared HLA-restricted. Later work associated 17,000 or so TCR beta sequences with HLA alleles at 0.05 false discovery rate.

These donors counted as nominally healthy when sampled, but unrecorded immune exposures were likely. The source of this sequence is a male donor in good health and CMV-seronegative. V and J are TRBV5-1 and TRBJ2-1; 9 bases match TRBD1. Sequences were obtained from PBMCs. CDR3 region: CASSRTETRGQGYGNEQFF. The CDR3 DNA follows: TGCGCCAGCAGCCGCACCGAGACAAGGGGACAGGGCTATGGGAATGAGCAGTTCTTC.